This TCR beta chain was documented in a study of T cell changes during pregnancy in multiple sclerosis. Assay used: immunoSEQ multiplex PCR; TCRdb lists only in-frame clones, some missing. The profile covers roughly 87,000 clones, with roughly nine tenths appearing a single time and around 3.3% taken by the ten largest. Germline CDR1 PRHDT, CDR2 FYEKMQ (reference sequence). CDR3 length: 11 amino acids. Trimming removed 6 bases at V and 7 bases at J, with 9 bases between. The sample consisted of PBMCs, taken in the first trimester of pregnancy. The V call is TRBV13, the J call TRBJ1-1; TRBD1 might be the D (5 bases). This TCR derives from a female donor in good health, serving as a control in a pregnancy study. Some clones in this sample may be carry-over from other donors' samples. The CDR3 spells CASRGGGEAFF. In nucleotides, the CDR3 is TGTGCCAGCAGGGGCGGGGGTGAAGCTTTCTTT.